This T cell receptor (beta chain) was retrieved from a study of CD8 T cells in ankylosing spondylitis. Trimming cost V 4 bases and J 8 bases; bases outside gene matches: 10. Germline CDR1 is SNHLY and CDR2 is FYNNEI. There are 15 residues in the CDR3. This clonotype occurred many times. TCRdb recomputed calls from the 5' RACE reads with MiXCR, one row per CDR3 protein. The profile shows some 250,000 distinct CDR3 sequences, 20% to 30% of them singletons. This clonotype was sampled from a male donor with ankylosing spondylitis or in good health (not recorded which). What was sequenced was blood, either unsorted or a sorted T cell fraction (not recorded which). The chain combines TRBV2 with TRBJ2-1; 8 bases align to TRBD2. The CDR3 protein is CASSGGTRLGHEQFF. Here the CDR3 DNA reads TGTGCCAGCAGTGGAGGGACTAGGTTGGGTCATGAGCAGTTCTTC.